These T cell receptor beta chains were read from a single sample in a study of Graves' ophthalmopathy and Graves' hyperthyroidism. TCRdb independently ran MiXCR on the multiplex PCR reads; one entry per CDR3 protein. This sample yields around 1,200,000 distinct CDR3 sequences, of which about two fifths are seen a single time; around 10% belongs to the top ten. The sequenced sample consisted of peripheral blood or thyroid tissue (not recorded which). These receptor sequences come from an adult man with Graves' hyperthyroidism. The CDR3 runs from the conserved cysteine through the conserved F or W. D genes are given only for firm matches. Clone sizes are given selectively: once, few, many, or a class where the clone is expanded.

j_gene | d_gene | v_gene | abundance | CDR3aa | CDR3nt
TRBJ2-5 | TRBD1 | TRBV20-1 | many | CSARAPGTGVETQYF | TGCAGTGCTAGAGCACCCGGGACAGGGGTAGAGACCCAGTACTTC
TRBJ2-5 | - | TRBV24-1 | few | CATSDFRAGVGWETQYF | TGTGCCACCAGTGATTTTAGGGCAGGGGTAGGTTGGGAGACCCAGTACTTC
TRBJ2-7 | TRBD1 | TRBV7-9 | many | CASSLAFGQGVEQYF | TGTGCCAGCAGCTTAGCGTTCGGACAGGGGGTCGAGCAGTACTTC
TRBJ2-2 | - | TRBV20-1 | - | CSAISSAPFTGELFF | TGCAGTGCTATCTCTAGCGCACCTTTCACCGGGGAGCTGTTTTTT
TRBJ1-2 | TRBD1 | TRBV7-2 | few | CASSLGLRTGFNYGYTF | TGTGCCAGCAGCTTAGGATTGCGGACAGGGTTTAACTATGGCTACACCTTC
TRBJ2-7 | TRBD1 | TRBV24-1 | - | CATSETGTGRQGEQYF | TGTGCCACCAGTGAGACCGGGACAGGGAGACAGGGCGAGCAGTACTTC
TRBJ1-2 | - | TRBV10-3 | few | CAISKGPDYGYTF | TGTGCCATCAGTAAGGGACCGGACTATGGCTACACCTTC
TRBJ2-2 | TRBD1 | TRBV5-1 | - | CASSPSGQGRNTGELFF | TGCGCCAGCAGCCCCTCGGGACAGGGGCGGAACACCGGGGAGCTGTTTTTT
TRBJ2-5 | - | TRBV9 | once | CASSVAGAINQPQYF | TGTGCCAGCAGCGTGGCAGGGGCCATCAATCAGCCCCAGTACTTC
TRBJ1-2 | - | TRBV10-3 | many | CAISEGVYGYTF | TGTGCCATCAGTGAAGGGGTTTATGGCTACACCTTC
TRBJ2-5 | TRBD2 | TRBV20-1 | few | CSARDTQRGGKTQYF | TGCAGTGCTAGAGATACCCAGCGGGGAGGGAAGACCCAGTACTTC